This T cell receptor beta chain came from a study of long-term antiretroviral therapy in people with HIV. Samples were assayed with immunoSEQ v3.0 at survey level. Sequenced by immunoSEQ multiplex PCR; TCRdb stores in-frame clones only, minus some. The profile shows about 21,000 clones, 82% of them singletons. Remarks on this clone: Its antigen is not known. Relative to the germline gene, one junction end is altered; a read error may explain this.

Germline V CDR1 and CDR2: KGHSH, LQKENI. The CDR3 loop spans 12 amino acids. General study points: Regardless of time point, clones expanded before ART dominated the repertoire.

The chain joins TRBV18 to TRBJ2-3; unclear D gene. This receptor was obtained from a man aged 50 to 59 with HIV. Here the sequenced sample was unsorted PBMCs, taken at the start of antiretroviral therapy. The CDR3 loop is CASSRVTDTQYF. As DNA, the CDR3 is TGTGCCAGTTCACGGGTAACAGATACGCAGTATTTT.